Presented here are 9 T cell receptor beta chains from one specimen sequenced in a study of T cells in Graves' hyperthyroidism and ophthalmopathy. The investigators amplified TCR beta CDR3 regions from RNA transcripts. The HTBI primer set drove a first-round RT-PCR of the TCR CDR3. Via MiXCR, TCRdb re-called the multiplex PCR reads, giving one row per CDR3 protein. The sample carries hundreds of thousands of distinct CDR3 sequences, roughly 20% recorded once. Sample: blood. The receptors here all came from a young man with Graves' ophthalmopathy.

The CDR3 region has the DNA TGCAGCGTTTGGGGACCGGGAACTTACGAGCAGTACTTC. As protein: CSVWGPGTYEQYF. The chain links TRBV29-1 to TRBJ2-7; the D call may be TRBD1 or TRBD2 (5 bases each). With 5 bases removed from V and 4 bases from J, the gap between germline ends came to 15 bases. The germline V gene has CDR1 SQVTM and CDR2 ANQGSEA. This CDR3 has 13 residues.

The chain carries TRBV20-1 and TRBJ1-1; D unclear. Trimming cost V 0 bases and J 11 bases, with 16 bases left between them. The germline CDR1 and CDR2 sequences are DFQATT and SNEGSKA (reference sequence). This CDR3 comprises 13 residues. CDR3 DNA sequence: TGCAGTGCTAGAGATAAGGTTCTTAGTCGGGCTTTCTTT. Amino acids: CSARDKVLSRAFF.

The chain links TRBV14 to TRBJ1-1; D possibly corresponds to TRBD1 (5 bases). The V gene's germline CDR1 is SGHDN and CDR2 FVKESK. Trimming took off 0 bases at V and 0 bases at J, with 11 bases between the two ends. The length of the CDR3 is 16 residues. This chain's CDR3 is CASSQDMGRVNTEAFF. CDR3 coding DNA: TGTGCCAGCAGCCAAGATATGGGCAGGGTGAACACTGAAGCTTTCTTT.

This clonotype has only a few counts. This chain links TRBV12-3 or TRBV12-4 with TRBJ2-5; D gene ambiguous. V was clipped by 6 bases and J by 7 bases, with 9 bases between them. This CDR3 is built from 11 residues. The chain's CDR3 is CASSFSGTQYF. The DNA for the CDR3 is TGTGCCAGCAGCTTCTCCGGGACCCAGTACTTC.

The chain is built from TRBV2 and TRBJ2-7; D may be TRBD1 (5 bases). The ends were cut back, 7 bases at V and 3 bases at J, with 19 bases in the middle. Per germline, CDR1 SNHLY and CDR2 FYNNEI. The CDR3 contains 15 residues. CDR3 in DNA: TGTGCCAGCAAGGAAGGGGCGTCAGCCCTCTACGAGCAGTACTTC. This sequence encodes CASKEGASALYEQYF.

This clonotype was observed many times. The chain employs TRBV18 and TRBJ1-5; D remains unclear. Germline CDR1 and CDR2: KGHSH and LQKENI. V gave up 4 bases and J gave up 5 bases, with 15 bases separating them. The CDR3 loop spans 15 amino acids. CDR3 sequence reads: CASSHRRMGYQPQHF. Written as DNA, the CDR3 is TGTGCCAGCTCACACCGCAGGATGGGGTATCAGCCCCAGCATTTT.

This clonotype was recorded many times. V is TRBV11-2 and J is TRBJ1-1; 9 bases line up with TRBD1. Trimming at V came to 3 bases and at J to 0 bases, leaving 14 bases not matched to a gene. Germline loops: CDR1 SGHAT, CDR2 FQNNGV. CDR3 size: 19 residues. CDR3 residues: CASSFSLGTGMIMNTEAFF. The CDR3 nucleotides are TGTGCCAGCAGCTTTAGTCTGGGGACAGGGATGATCATGAACACTGAAGCTTTCTTT.

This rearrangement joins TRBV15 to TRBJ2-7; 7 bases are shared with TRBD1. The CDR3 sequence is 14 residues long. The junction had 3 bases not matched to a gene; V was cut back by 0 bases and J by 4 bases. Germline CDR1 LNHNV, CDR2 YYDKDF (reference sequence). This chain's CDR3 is CATSRDKTGYEQYF. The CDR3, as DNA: TGTGCCACCAGCAGAGATAAGACAGGGTACGAGCAGTACTTC. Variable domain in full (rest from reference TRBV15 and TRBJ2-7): DAMVIQNPRYQVTQFGKPVTLSCSQTLNHNVMYWYQQKSSQAPKLLFHYYDKDFNNEADTPDNFQSRRPNTSFCFLDIRSPGLGDTAMYLCATSRDKTGYEQYFGPGTRLTVT.

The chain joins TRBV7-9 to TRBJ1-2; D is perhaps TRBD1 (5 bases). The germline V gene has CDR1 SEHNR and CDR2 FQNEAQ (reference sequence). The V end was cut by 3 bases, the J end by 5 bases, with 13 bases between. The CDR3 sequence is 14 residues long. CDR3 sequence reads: CASSFPGMGYGYTF. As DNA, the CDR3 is TGTGCCAGCAGCTTCCCAGGGATGGGGTATGGCTACACCTTC.